This T cell receptor (beta chain) is from a study of T cell repertoires in cytomegalovirus infection. Study overall: Matching HLA type, along with CMV infection, was indicated by public TCR beta signatures.

Study outcomes and limitations: Using cumulative public TCR beta family frequency, the authors identified those who carried CMV together with the relevant HLA. There were HLA-C-restricted CMV-specific TCR beta clonotypes dominating the ex vivo response.

The length of the CDR3 is 14 residues. The V gene end was trimmed by 4 bases and the J gene end by 8 bases; junction bases not matched to a gene: 8. Germline V gene data show CDR1 as SGHAT and CDR2 as FQDESV (reference sequence). For this clonotype: Antigen unknown.

TCRdb independently ran MiXCR on the reads; one entry per CDR3 protein. The table includes hundreds of thousands of distinct CDR3 sequences, 30% to 35% detected once. The sequence was collected from a human donor in good health (CMV status not recorded). Some clones in this sample may be carry-over from other donors' samples. This chain uses TRBV11-1 with TRBJ2-1; TRBD2 matches at 7 bases. Sequenced here: cultured CD8+ T cells from PBMCs, sampled from culture after CMV antigen stimulation. The CDR3 DNA sequence: TGTGCCAGCAGCTCGCGTCGCGGGGGTGATGAGCAGTTCTTC. As protein: CASSSRRGGDEQFF.